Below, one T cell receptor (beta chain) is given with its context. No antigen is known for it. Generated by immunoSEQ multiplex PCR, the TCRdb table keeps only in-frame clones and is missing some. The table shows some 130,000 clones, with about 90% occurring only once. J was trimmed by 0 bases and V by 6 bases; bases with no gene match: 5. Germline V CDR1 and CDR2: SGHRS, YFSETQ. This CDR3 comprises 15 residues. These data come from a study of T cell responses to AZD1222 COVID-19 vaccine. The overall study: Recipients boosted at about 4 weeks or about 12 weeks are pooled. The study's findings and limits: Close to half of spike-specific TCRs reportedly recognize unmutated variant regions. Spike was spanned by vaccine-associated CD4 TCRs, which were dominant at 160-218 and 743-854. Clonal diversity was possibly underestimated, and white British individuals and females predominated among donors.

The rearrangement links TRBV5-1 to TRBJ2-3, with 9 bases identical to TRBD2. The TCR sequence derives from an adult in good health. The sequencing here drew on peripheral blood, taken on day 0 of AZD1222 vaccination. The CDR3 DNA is TGCGCCAGCATCCGTGGGACTAGCAGCACAGATACGCAGTATTTT. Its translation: CASIRGTSSTDTQYF.